This TCR beta chain stems from a study of blood T cell repertoires in COVID-19. The CDR3 consists of 18 residues. Germline CDR1 MNHEY, CDR2 SVGEGT. V shed 1 base and J 7 bases; nucleotides not matched to a gene: 13. Produced via immunoSEQ multiplex PCR; TCRdb's table is partial and in-frame only. Of about 40,000 clones listed, approximately 90% were seen once; the top ten hold 15% to 20%. The TCR comes from a man aged 50-60 years in a cohort sampled during active COVID-19. The chain employs TRBV6-2 or TRBV6-3 and TRBJ1-4; 9 positions agree with TRBD1. The sample comprised peripheral blood. CDR3 sequence reads: CASSYFFTSDRGGEKLFF. CDR3 bases: TGTGCCAGCAGTTACTTCTTTACATCGGACAGGGGAGGTGAAAAACTGTTTTTT.